This TCR beta chain emerged from a study of T cell responses to AZD1222 COVID-19 vaccine. Study conclusions and caveats: Repertoires were obtained solely post-peak T cell response. Donors, mostly white British, included more females; clonal diversity was possibly underestimated.

Clones were read by immunoSEQ multiplex PCR, and TCRdb kept only the in-frame ones, dropping some. The sample yields about 69,000 clones, around four fifths seen once. Concerning this clone: Its antigen is undetermined.

Germline CDR1 reads SEHNR; CDR2 reads FQNEAQ (reference sequence). The CDR3 runs 15 residues. V lost 6 bases to trimming and J lost 9 bases, with 24 bases between them. Pooling of second doses given at about 4 or about 12 weeks was done. The TCR comes from an adult who received the AZD1222 COVID-19 vaccine. The chain is built from TRBV7-9 and TRBJ2-7, with TRBD2 as a possible D gene (7 bases). The sample in question was peripheral blood, obtained 28 days after the second AZD1222 dose. The CDR3 is CASSLGGRTAPGQYF. The CDR3, as DNA: TGTGCCAGCAGTTTGGGGGGGAGGACAGCCCCAGGGCAGTACTTC.